This TCR beta chain was identified in a study of OX40 agonist ivuxolimab in advanced cancers. Broader study findings: Among the nonresponders, some also had low normalized T-cell clonal expansion.

Germline CDR1 is SGHVS and CDR2 is FQNEAQ. This CDR3 is 16 amino acids long. Trimming took 1 base from V and 1 from J, leaving 10 bases between them. Concerning this clone itself: The antigen is unknown.

Sequencing was performed with immunoSEQ multiplex PCR; in TCRdb, only in-frame clones are kept and a portion is missing. The sample yields roughly 92,000 clones, around 90% seen once. The TCR sequence derives from an adult with an advanced solid tumor such as melanoma, head and neck, liver or kidney cancer. V gene TRBV7-8 combines with J gene TRBJ2-2, with D unresolved. Specimen: CD4+ or CD8+ T cells sorted from blood, collected in a trial of the OX40 agonist ivuxolimab. The CDR3 DNA sequence: TGTGCCAGCAGCTTAGTAGGGATTTTGAACACCGGGGAGCTGTTTTTT. Translated, it gives CASSLVGILNTGELFF.